A single sample gave rise to the 3 T cell receptor beta chains below, sequenced in a study of T cells expressing NK-cell markers. TCRdb reworked the 5' RACE reads into one entry per CDR3 protein, no DNA. The repertoire table contains roughly 450,000 distinct CDR3 sequences. The source material was blood T cells: a sorted CD56 or NKG2C T cell subset, CD4+ or CD8+ T cells, or bulk PBMC T cells (not recorded which). The receptors derive from a woman in her 50s in good health.

The chain uses TRBV5-1 and TRBJ2-1; the D call from TCRdb, TRBD2, cannot be confirmed without DNA. The CDR3 covers 19 residues. Germline-derived CDR1 and CDR2 are SGHRS and YFSETQ. CDR3 in amino acids: CASSLGASGRFSPYNEQFF.

The gene calls are TRBV5-1 and TRBJ2-5; TCRdb lists TRBD1, though no DNA is available to test this call. The CDR3 is 15 residues long. Germline V CDR1 and CDR2: SGHRS, YFSETQ. CDR3 amino acids: CASSLVRVYQETQYF.

The V and J genes are TRBV9 and TRBJ2-3; lacking DNA, the TRBD1 call made by TCRdb goes unchecked. The CDR3 has 16 residues. Germline V lookup: CDR1 SGDLS, CDR2 YYNGEE. The CDR3 reads CASSVGGQGMADTQYF.